Here is one T cell receptor beta chain with its context. Its antigen is unknown. It has no much larger one-base neighbor in the sample; base qualities were not kept. The sample is drawn from a study of T cell responses to AZD1222 COVID-19 vaccine (dated by TCRdb to the early 2020s). General notes on the study: AZD1222 recipients whose second dose came at about 4 weeks and those whose second dose came at about 12 weeks were combined into one group, since spike-specific TCR depth and breadth did not differ between the two schedules. A total of under 250 trial participants underwent TCR sequencing, of whom nearly 210 had received two doses of AZD1222 and about 26 had received two doses of the MenACWY control vaccine. Trial participants were enrolled by age into subgroups of 18-55, 56-69 and 70-plus years, and approximately 150, 30 and 60 TCR-sequenced participants, respectively, were included in these subgroups. Paper-wide results and their limitations: After two AZD1222 doses, spike-specific TCR breadth and depth were significantly higher than at day 0 and than in MenACWY recipients. The whole spike protein was spanned by vaccine-associated CD4 TCRs, and dominant responses were seen in regions 160-218 and 743-854. No day 14 peak-response samples were available, so repertoires were characterized only after the peak T cell response. The 56-69-year group was small, and its depth increase did not reach significance, likely because of low power. Participants were mostly white British and included more females than males, and it was suggested by the authors that clonal diversity may have been underestimated. Reportedly, almost half of the unique spike-specific TCRs recognized epitopes lying outside the regions that are mutated in the B.1.351 and B.1.1.7 variants. Conclusions about previously exposed vaccinees are limited because only a handful of AZD1222 recipients were SARS-CoV-2 seropositive at baseline.

Inclusive of the bounding cysteine and phenylalanine, the CDR3 is 12 residues long. Only the CDR3 portion is preserved as DNA: 36 bases, with reading frame beginning at the first base. The germline V gene (reference sequence) supplies CDR1 LGHDT and CDR2 YNNKEL. V gives up 10 bases and J gives up 5 bases, and the segment between their germline ends measures 12 bases. The time point label on this specimen signifies: baseline before first vaccination. Vaccinee samples came from UK trials COV001 and COV002, including a single-blind randomized controlled phase 2/3 trial of AZD1222 (ChAdOx1 nCoV-19) in healthy adults. For TCRbeta chain sequencing, PBMC samples from trial participants were taken at day 0 and at day 28 after the second dose. The CDR3 regions of human TCRbeta chains were subjected to immunosequencing. On the authors' methods: Repertoire TCRs were checked for matches against a reference library of SARS-CoV-2-specific TCRs that had been generated using the MIRA antigen-specificity platform. Breadth meant the fraction of unique TCRs that were SARS-CoV-2-associated, whereas depth meant the fraction of total T cells that were SARS-CoV-2-associated. Each spike-specific TCR was assigned to its reactive spike region and to a CD4 or CD8 class using the MIRA data. Log10-transformed breadth and depth values were compared by one-way ANOVA with Sidak's multiple comparisons tests. As stored in TCRdb, this immuneACCESS dataset retains in-frame rearrangements with V and J assigned. A fraction of the clones does not appear; measured against another copy, unresolved V genes explain less than half of the discrepancy, and the remainder lacks a known reason. That table gives V, J and clone size, and the DNA gave D and trimming. The sample has 85,000 to 130,000 clones on record, 85% to 90% of them singletons. The ten largest clones represent less than 6% of the sample.

The clonotype originates from an adult in good health. The chain is assembled from TRBV3-1 (or the pseudogene TRBV3-2) and TRBJ1-5, with a tentative D gene TRBD1 over 5 matching bases. Specimen: peripheral blood, collected on day 0 of AZD1222 vaccination. For the CDR3, the sequence is CAISGGDQPQHF. The DNA sequence is TGTGCCATATCCGGGGGGGATCAGCCCCAGCATTTT.